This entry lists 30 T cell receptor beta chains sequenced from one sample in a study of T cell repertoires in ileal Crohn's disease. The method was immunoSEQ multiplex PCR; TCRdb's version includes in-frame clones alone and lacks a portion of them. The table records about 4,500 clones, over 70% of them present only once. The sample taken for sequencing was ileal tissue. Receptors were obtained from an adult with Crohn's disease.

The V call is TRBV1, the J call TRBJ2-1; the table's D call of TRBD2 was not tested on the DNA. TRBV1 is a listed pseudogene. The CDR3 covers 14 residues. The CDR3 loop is CTSSHPQTGLRGFF. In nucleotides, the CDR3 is TGCACCAGCAGCCATCCCCAGACTGGACTCCGTGGGTTCTTC.

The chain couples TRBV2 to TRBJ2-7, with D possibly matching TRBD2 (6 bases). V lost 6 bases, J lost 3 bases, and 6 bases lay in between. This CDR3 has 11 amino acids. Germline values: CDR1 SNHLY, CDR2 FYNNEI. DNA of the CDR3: TGTGCCAGCAGGGGACTCTACGAGCAGTACTTC. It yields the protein CASRGLYEQYF.

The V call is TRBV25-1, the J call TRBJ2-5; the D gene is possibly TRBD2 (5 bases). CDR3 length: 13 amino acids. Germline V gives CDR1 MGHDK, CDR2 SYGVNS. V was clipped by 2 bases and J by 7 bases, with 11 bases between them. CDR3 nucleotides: TGTGCCAGCAGTGAAGGTCCCAGCGGGACCCAGTACTTC. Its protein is CASSEGPSGTQYF. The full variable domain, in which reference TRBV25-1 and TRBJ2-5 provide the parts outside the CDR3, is EADIYQTPRYLVIGTGKKITLECSQTMGHDKMYWYQQDPGMELHLIHYSYGVNSTEKGDLSSESTVSRIRTEHFPLTLESARPSHTSQYLCASSEGPSGTQYFGPGTRLLVL.

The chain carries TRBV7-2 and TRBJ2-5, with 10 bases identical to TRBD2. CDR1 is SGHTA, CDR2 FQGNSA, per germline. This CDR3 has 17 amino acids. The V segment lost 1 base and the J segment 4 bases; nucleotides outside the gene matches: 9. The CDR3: CASSLEVAGGLRETQYF. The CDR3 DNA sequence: TGTGCCAGCAGCTTAGAGGTAGCGGGGGGCCTTCGAGAGACCCAGTACTTC.

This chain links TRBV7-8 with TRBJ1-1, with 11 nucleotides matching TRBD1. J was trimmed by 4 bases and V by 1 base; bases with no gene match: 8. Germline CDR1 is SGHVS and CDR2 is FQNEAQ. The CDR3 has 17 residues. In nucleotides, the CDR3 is TGTGCCAGCAGCTTAGGGGCACGGACAGGGGGCATCACTGAAGCTTTCTTT. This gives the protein CASSLGARTGGITEAFF.

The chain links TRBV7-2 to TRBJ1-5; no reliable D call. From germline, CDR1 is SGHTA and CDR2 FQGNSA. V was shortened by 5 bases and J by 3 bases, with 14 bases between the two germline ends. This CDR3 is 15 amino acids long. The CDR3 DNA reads TGTGCCAGCAGCCCCACCCGCGGTAACAATCAGCCCCAGCATTTT. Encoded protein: CASSPTRGNNQPQHF.

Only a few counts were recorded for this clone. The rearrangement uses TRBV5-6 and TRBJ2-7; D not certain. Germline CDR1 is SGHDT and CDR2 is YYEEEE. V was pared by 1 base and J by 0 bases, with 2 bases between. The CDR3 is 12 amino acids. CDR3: CASSLYSYEQYF. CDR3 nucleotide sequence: TGTGCCAGCAGCTTGTACTCCTACGAGCAGTACTTC. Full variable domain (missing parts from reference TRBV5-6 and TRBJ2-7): DAGVTQSPTHLIKTRGQQVTLRCSPKSGHDTVSWYQQALGQGPQFIFQYYEEEERQRGNFPDRFSGHQFPNYSSELNVNALLLGDSALYLCASSLYSYEQYFGPGTRLTVT.

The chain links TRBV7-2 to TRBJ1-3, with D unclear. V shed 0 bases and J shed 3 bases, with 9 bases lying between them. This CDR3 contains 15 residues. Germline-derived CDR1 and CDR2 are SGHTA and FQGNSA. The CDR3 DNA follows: TGTGCCAGCAGCTTAGCGTTCCCGGGTGGAAACACCATATATTTT. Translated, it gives CASSLAFPGGNTIYF.

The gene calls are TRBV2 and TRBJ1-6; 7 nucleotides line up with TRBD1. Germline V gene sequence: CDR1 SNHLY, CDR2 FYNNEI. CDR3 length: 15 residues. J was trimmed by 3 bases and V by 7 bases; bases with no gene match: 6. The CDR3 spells CASMGTANYNSPLHF. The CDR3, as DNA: TGTGCCAGCATGGGGACAGCTAACTATAATTCACCCCTCCACTTT.

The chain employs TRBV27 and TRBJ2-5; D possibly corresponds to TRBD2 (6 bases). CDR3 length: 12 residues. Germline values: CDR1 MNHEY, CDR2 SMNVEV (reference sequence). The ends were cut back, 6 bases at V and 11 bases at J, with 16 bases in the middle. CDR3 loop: CASRRGPGEQYF. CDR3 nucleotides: TGTGCCAGCAGGAGGGGACCGGGGGAGCAGTACTTC.

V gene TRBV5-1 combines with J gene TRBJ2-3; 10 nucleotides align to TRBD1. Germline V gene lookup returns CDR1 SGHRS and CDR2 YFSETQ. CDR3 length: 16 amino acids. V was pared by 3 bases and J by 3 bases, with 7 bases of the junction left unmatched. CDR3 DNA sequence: TGCGCCAGCAGCTACGACAGGGGGCGATTGACAGATACGCAGTATTTT. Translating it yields CASSYDRGRLTDTQYF.

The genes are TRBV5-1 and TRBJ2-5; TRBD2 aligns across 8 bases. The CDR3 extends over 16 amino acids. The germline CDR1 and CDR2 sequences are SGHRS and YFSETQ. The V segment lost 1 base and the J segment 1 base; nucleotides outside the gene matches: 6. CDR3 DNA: TGCGCCAGCAGCTTGCCGGAAGCGGGAGTCCAAGAGACCCAGTACTTC. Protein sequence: CASSLPEAGVQETQYF.

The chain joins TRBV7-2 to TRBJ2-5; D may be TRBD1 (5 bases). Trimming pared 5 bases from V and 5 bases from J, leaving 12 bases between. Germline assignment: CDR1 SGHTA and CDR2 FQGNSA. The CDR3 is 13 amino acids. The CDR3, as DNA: TGTGCCAGCAGCCTCGCTGGGGCGGAGACCCAGTACTTC. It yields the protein CASSLAGAETQYF. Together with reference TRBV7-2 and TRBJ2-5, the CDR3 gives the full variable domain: GAGVSQSPSNKVTEKGKDVELRCDPISGHTALYWYRQSLGQGLEFLIYFQGNSAPDKSGLPSDRFSAERTGGSVSTLTIQRTQQEDSAVYLCASSLAGAETQYFGPGTRLLVL.

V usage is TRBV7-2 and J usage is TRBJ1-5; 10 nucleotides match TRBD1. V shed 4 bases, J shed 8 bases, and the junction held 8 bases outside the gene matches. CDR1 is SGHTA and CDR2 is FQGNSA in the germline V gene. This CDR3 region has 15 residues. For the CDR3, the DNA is TGTGCCAGCAGCTCCCAAAGGACAGGGGGGGAGCCCCAGCATTTT. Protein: CASSSQRTGGEPQHF. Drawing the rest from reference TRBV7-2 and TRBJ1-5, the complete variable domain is GAGVSQSPSNKVTEKGKDVELRCDPISGHTALYWYRQSLGQGLEFLIYFQGNSAPDKSGLPSDRFSAERTGGSVSTLTIQRTQQEDSAVYLCASSSQRTGGEPQHFGDGTRLSIL.

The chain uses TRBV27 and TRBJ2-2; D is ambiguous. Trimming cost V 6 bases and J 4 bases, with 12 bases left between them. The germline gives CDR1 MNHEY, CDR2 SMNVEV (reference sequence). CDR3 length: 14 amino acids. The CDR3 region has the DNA TGTGCCAGCAGATACGCCGACACCACCGGGGAGCTGTTTTTT. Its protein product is CASRYADTTGELFF.

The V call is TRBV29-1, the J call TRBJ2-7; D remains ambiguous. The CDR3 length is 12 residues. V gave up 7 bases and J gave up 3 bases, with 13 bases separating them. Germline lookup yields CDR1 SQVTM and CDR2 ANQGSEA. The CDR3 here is CSGVTQSYEQYF. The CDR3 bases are TGCAGCGGGGTGACTCAGAGCTACGAGCAGTACTTC.

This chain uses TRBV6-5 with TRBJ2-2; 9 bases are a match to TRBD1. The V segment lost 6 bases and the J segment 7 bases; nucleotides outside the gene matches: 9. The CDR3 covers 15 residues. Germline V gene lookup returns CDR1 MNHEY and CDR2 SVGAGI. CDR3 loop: CASRAGDREIGELFF. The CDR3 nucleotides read TGTGCCAGCAGGGCCGGGGACAGGGAGATCGGGGAGCTGTTTTTT.

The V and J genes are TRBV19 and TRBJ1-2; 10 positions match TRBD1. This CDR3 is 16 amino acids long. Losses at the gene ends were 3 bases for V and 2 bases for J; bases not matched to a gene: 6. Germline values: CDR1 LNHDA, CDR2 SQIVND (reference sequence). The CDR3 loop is CASSIAGQGTNYGYTF. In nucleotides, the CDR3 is TGTGCCAGTAGTATTGCGGGACAGGGGACGAACTATGGCTACACCTTC.

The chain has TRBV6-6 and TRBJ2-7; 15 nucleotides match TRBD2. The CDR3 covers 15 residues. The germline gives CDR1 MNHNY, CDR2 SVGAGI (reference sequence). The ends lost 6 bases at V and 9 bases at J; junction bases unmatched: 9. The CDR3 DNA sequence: TGTGCCAGCAGACAAGGACTAGCGGGGGGGCGAGGGCAGTACTTC. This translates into CASRQGLAGGRGQYF.

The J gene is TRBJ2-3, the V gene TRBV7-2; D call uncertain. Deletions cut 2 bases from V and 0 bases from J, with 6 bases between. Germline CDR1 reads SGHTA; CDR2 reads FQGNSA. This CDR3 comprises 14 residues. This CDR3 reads CASSLLPSTDTQYF. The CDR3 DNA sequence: TGTGCCAGCAGCTTACTTCCTAGCACAGATACGCAGTATTTT.

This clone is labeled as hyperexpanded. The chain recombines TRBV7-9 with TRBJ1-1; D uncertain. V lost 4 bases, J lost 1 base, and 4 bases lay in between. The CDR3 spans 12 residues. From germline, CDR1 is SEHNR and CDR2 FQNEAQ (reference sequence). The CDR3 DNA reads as TGTGCCAGCAGCTACAAGAACACTGAAGCTTTCTTT. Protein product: CASSYKNTEAFF.

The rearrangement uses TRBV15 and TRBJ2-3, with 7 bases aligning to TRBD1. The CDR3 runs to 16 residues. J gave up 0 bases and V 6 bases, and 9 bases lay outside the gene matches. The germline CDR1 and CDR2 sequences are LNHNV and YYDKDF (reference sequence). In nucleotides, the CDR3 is TGTGCCACCAGTCAGAGGGGGCGTCTCAGCACAGATACGCAGTATTTT. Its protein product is CATSQRGRLSTDTQYF. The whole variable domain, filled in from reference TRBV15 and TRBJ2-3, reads DAMVIQNPRYQVTQFGKPVTLSCSQTLNHNVMYWYQQKSSQAPKLLFHYYDKDFNNEADTPDNFQSRRPNTSFCFLDIRSPGLGDTAMYLCATSQRGRLSTDTQYFGPGTRLTVL.

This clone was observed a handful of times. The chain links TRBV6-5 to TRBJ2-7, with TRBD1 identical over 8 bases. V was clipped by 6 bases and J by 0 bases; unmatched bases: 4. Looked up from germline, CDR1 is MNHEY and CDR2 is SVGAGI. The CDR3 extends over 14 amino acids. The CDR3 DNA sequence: TGTGCCAGCAGGCGGACAGGGAGCTCCTACGAGCAGTACTTC. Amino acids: CASRRTGSSYEQYF.

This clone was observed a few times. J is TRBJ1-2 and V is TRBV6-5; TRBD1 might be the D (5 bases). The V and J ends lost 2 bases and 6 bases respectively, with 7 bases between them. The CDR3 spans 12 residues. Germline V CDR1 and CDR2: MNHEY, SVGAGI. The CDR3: CASSYRGDGYTF. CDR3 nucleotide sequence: TGTGCCAGCAGTTACAGGGGTGATGGCTACACCTTC.

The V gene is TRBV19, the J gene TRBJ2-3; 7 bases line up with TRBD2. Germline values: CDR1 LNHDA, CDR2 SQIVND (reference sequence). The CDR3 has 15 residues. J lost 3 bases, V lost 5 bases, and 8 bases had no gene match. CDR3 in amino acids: CASSPTRGSTDTQYF. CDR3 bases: TGTGCCAGTAGTCCCACCCGCGGGAGTACAGATACGCAGTATTTT.

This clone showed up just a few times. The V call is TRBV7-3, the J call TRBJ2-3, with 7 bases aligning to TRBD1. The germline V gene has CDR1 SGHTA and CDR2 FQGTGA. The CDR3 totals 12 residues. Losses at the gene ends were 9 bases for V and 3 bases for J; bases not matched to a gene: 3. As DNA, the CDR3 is TGTGCCAGAGACAGGGCAACAGATACGCAGTATTTT. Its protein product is CARDRATDTQYF.

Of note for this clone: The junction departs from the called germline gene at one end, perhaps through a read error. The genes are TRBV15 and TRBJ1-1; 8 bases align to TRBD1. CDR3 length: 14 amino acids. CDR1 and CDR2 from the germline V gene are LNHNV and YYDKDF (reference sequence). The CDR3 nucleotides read TGTGCCACCAGCAGAAAGACAGGGGACACTGGAGCTTTCTTT. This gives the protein CATSRKTGDTGAFF.

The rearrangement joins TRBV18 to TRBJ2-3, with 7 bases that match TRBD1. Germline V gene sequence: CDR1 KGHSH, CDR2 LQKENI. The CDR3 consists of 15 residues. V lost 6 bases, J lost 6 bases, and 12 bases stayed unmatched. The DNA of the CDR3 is TGTGCCAGCTCCCCGCGCGAGGGGGCGCAGGATACGCAGTATTTT. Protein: CASSPREGAQDTQYF.

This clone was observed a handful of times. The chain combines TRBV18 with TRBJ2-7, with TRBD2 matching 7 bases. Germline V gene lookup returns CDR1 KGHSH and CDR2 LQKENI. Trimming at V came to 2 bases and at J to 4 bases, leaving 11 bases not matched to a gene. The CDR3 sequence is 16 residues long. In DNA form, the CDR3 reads TGTGCCAGCTCACCAGATAGCGGGTACGACAAGTACGAGCAGTACTTC. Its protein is CASSPDSGYDKYEQYF.

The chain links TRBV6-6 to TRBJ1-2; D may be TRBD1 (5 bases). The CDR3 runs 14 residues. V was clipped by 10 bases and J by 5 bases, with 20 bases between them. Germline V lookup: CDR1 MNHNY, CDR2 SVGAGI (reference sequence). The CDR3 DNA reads TGTGCCACCGTTTCGGGGGGGATCATATATGGCTACACCTTC. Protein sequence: CATVSGGIIYGYTF.